This TCR beta chain originates from a study of blood T cell repertoires in COVID-19. Assay used: immunoSEQ multiplex PCR; TCRdb lists only in-frame clones, some missing. The data hold under 200,000 clones, with 84% observed a single time. Germline-derived CDR1 and CDR2 are GTSNPN and SVGIG (reference sequence). The ends were cut back, 2 bases at V and 4 bases at J, with 11 bases in the middle. The CDR3 has 13 residues. The sequence came from a woman in her 70s with COVID-19, enrolled during active disease. Sequenced material: peripheral blood. The chain carries TRBV30 and TRBJ1-2, with a weak D call TRBD1 (5 bases). In nucleotides, the CDR3 is TGTGCCTGGAGTAGTCCAGGGTCCTATGGCTACACCTTC. It translates to CAWSSPGSYGYTF.